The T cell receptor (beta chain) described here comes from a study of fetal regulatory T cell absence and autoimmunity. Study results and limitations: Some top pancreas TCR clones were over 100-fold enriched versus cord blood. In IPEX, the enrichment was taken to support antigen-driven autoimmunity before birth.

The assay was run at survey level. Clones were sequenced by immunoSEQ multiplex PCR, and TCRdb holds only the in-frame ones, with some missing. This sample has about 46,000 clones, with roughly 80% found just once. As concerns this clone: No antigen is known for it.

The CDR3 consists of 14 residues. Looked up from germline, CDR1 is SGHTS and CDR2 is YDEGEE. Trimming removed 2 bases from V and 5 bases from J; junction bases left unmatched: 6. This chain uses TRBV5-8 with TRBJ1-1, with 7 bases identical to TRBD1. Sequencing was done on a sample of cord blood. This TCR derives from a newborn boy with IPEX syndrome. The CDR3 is CASSLYRGWTEAFF. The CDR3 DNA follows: TGTGCCAGCAGCTTATACAGGGGTTGGACTGAAGCTTTCTTT. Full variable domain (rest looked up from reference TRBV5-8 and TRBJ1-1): EAGVTQSPTHLIKTRGQQATLRCSPISGHTSVYWYQQALGLGLQFLLWYDEGEERNRGNFPPRFSGRQFPNYSSELNVNALELEDSALYLCASSLYRGWTEAFFGQGTRLTVV.